A single sample is the source of the 18 T cell receptor beta chains below, sequenced in a study of T cell responses to AZD1222 COVID-19 vaccine. Sequenced by immunoSEQ multiplex PCR; TCRdb stores in-frame clones only, minus some. This sample has around 110,000 clones, with roughly 87% found just once. The sequencing here drew on peripheral blood, taken on day 0 of AZD1222 vaccination. These receptors were obtained from an adult in good health.

This clone was found once. The chain joins TRBV4-3 to TRBJ2-2; possible D gene TRBD2, 6 bases. The length of the CDR3 is 16 residues. V gave up 1 base and J gave up 8 bases, with 17 bases separating them. Per the germline V gene, CDR1 is LGHNA and CDR2 is YSLEER. The chain's CDR3 is CASSQGALAVPGELFF. CDR3 nucleotide sequence: TGCGCCAGCAGCCAAGGGGCGTTAGCGGTTCCGGGGGAGCTGTTTTTT.

The V call is TRBV7-3, the J call TRBJ2-2; D ambiguous. The CDR3 runs to 15 residues. The V end lost 5 bases, the J end lost 5 bases, and 15 bases lay between the germline ends. Germline CDR1 is SGHTA and CDR2 is FQGTGA. The DNA of the CDR3 is TGTGCCAGCAGCGTCCGGTCGGATCTTACCGGGGAGCTGTTTTTT. This codes for CASSVRSDLTGELFF.

J is TRBJ1-5 and V is TRBV13, with a tentative D call TRBD1 (6 bases). Trimming removed 5 bases at V and 9 bases at J, with 17 bases between. Germline lookup yields CDR1 PRHDT and CDR2 FYEKMQ (reference sequence). CDR3 size: 14 residues. The CDR3 DNA follows: TGTGCCAGCAGCCCCGACAGGAGCTCAGGGCCCCAGCATTTT. Its translation is CASSPDRSSGPQHF.

CDR3 nucleotides: TGTGCCAGCAGAGATCTTAACAGTCCCTACGAGCAGTACTTC. It translates to CASRDLNSPYEQYF. This rearrangement joins TRBV7-9 to TRBJ2-7; D unclear. Germline loops: CDR1 SEHNR, CDR2 FQNEAQ (reference sequence). The CDR3 covers 14 residues. The V end was cut by 6 bases, the J end by 2 bases, with 14 bases between.

The chain combines TRBV5-5 with TRBJ2-5, with 8 bases aligning to TRBD2. Losses at the gene ends were 3 bases for V and 3 bases for J; bases not matched to a gene: 4. The germline CDR1 and CDR2 sequences are SGHKS and YYEKEE (reference sequence). The CDR3 runs to 14 residues. The CDR3 DNA reads TGTGCCAGCAGCTCGGGAGGGGGGAAAGAGACCCAGTACTTC. Encoded protein: CASSSGGGKETQYF.

The J gene is TRBJ2-5, the V gene TRBV7-8; 8 bases map to TRBD2. The CDR3 covers 16 residues. Trimming cost V 1 base and J 4 bases; bases outside gene matches: 8. From germline, CDR1 is SGHVS and CDR2 FQNEAQ. The CDR3 coding sequence is TGTGCCAGCAGCTTAGGGGGACCGGGGGGGAGAGAGACCCAGTACTTC. Its protein is CASSLGGPGGRETQYF.

The V and J genes are TRBV5-4 and TRBJ1-5; tentatively, D is TRBD1 (6 bases). The CDR3 runs 13 residues. V shed 2 bases and J shed 7 bases, with 10 bases lying between them. Germline V lookup: CDR1 SGHNT, CDR2 YYREEE (reference sequence). In DNA, the CDR3 is TGTGCCAGCAGCTTTCAGGGGTTGCAGCCCCAGCATTTT. Protein: CASSFQGLQPQHF.

This chain connects TRBV5-4 to TRBJ2-5, with a possible D match to TRBD1 (6 bases). V was cut by 3 bases and J by 2 bases, with 11 bases left in between. Germline assignment: CDR1 SGHNT and CDR2 YYREEE (reference sequence). This CDR3 has 14 amino acids. The CDR3 sequence is CASSSGTNQETQYF. The DNA for the CDR3 is TGTGCCAGCAGCTCCGGGACAAATCAAGAGACCCAGTACTTC.

This clone was recorded once. The J gene is TRBJ1-2, the V gene TRBV2; D perhaps matches TRBD1 (6 bases). This CDR3 has 15 residues. Trimming removed 2 bases at V and 6 bases at J, with 16 bases between. Germline CDR1 SNHLY, CDR2 FYNNEI. The CDR3 sequence: CASSELVRGMDGYTF. The CDR3 coding sequence is TGTGCCAGCAGTGAATTAGTGAGGGGGATGGATGGCTACACCTTC.

V gene TRBV3-1 (or the pseudogene TRBV3-2) combines with J gene TRBJ2-1; D might be TRBD2 (6 bases). This CDR3 has 17 residues. V lost 6 bases, J lost 5 bases, and 23 bases lay in between. The germline CDR1 and CDR2 sequences are LGHDT and YNNKEL (reference sequence). The CDR3 DNA reads as TGTGCCAGCAGACACCGGCTGGGGACTGGGGAGGACAATGAGCAGTTCTTC. Translated, it gives CASRHRLGTGEDNEQFF.

This chain uses TRBV7-2 with TRBJ1-4; maybe TRBD1 (5 bases). Germline CDR1 and CDR2: SGHTA and FQGNSA. Trimming pared 0 bases from V and 5 bases from J, leaving 13 bases between. This CDR3 is built from 16 residues. CDR3 region: CASSLALQGYNEKLFF. CDR3 in DNA: TGTGCCAGCAGCTTAGCCCTGCAGGGTTACAATGAAAAACTGTTTTTT.

The V gene is TRBV6-6, the J gene TRBJ2-7; a weak D match, TRBD1 (6 bases). V was cut by 7 bases and J by 0 bases, with 10 bases left in between. Germline V gene sequence: CDR1 MNHNY, CDR2 SVGAGI (reference sequence). The CDR3 loop spans 13 amino acids. The CDR3 nucleotides read TGTGCCAGCATCCGGGACAACTCCTACGAGCAGTACTTC. Translating it yields CASIRDNSYEQYF.

The V call is TRBV12-3 or TRBV12-4, the J call TRBJ2-7; maybe TRBD1 (6 bases). The CDR3 is 13 residues long. Trimming took off 5 bases at V and 3 bases at J, with 11 bases between the two ends. The CDR3 loop reads CASSPGTHYEQYF. In DNA form, the CDR3 reads TGTGCCAGCAGTCCCGGGACACACTACGAGCAGTACTTC.

This chain joins TRBV19 and TRBJ2-3; TRBD2 matches 12 bases. The CDR3 has 14 amino acids. The germline V gene has CDR1 LNHDA and CDR2 SQIVND (reference sequence). V shed 6 bases and J 6 bases; nucleotides not matched to a gene: 4. CDR3 nucleotide sequence: TGTGCCAGTAGGACTAGCGGGAGTATTGATACGCAGTATTTT. It encodes CASRTSGSIDTQYF.

The CDR3 is CASSGGLAVSSYNEQFF. CDR3 coding DNA: TGCGCCAGCAGCGGCGGACTAGCGGTCAGCTCCTACAATGAGCAGTTCTTC. The genes are TRBV5-1 and TRBJ2-1; the match to TRBD2 covers 10 bases. This CDR3 has 17 amino acids. Trimming removed 4 bases from V and 0 bases from J; junction bases left unmatched: 7. Germline-derived CDR1 and CDR2 are SGHRS and YFSETQ.

This chain links TRBV30 with TRBJ2-7; tentatively, D is TRBD2 (7 bases). Trimming stripped 2 bases from V and 4 bases from J, with 15 bases between. Germline lookup yields CDR1 GTSNPN and CDR2 SVGIG (reference sequence). CDR3 length equals 14 residues. The CDR3 is CAWSRGGEMYEQYF. CDR3 sequence (DNA): TGTGCCTGGAGTAGGGGGGGAGAAATGTACGAGCAGTACTTC.

This clone was seen a few times. The chain has TRBV5-1 and TRBJ2-2; 13 bases are a match to TRBD2. The J segment lost 5 bases and the V segment lost 7 bases, leaving 8 bases of the junction unmatched. The CDR3 contains 16 residues. Germline CDR1 SGHRS, CDR2 YFSETQ. CDR3 nucleotide sequence: TGCGCCAGCGGGCCTACTAGCGGGAGGGCTACCGGGGAGCTGTTTTTT. Amino acid sequence: CASGPTSGRATGELFF.

This clone was detected only once. This sequence joins TRBV7-3 and TRBJ2-2, with D possibly being TRBD2 (5 bases). With 5 bases removed from V and 7 bases from J, the gap between germline ends came to 8 bases. The CDR3 has 12 residues. Germline CDR1 and CDR2: SGHTA and FQGTGA. CDR3 coding DNA: TGTGCCAGCAGCCCGGGGATCGGGGAGCTGTTTTTT. Its translation is CASSPGIGELFF.